The clone carrying this T cell receptor beta chain showed up just once. The data are from a study of cytomegalovirus exposure and HLA in healthy donors. Germline trimming cut 0 bases from V and 0 bases from J; bases unmatched to any gene: 10. CDR3 length: 20 amino acids. CDR1 and CDR2 (germline): LGHNA, YNFKEQ. Sequencing was performed with immunoSEQ multiplex PCR; in TCRdb, only in-frame clones are kept and a portion is missing. Among more than 90,000 clones, 85% to 95% were seen once, and the ten largest hold 1.1%. The gene calls are TRBV4-2 and TRBJ2-4; 11 bases match TRBD1. The receptor comes from a woman under 40 in good health and CMV-seropositive. The sequencing sample was made of PBMCs. In DNA, the CDR3 is TGTGCCAGCAGCCAAGATTTGGACAGGGGGCTACTGGGAGCCAAAAACATTCAGTACTTC. This translates into CASSQDLDRGLLGAKNIQYF.